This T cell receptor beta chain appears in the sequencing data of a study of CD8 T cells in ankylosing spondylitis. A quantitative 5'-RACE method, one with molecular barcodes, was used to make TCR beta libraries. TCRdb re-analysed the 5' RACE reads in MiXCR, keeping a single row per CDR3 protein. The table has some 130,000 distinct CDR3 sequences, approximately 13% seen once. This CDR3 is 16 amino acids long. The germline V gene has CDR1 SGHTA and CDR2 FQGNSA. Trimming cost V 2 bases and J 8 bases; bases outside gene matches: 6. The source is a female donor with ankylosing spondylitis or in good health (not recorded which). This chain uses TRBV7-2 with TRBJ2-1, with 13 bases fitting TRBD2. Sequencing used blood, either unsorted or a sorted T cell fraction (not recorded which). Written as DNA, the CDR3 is TGTGCCAGCAGCTTATCTGGGACTAGCGGGGTCGATGAGCAGTTCTTC. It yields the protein CASSLSGTSGVDEQFF.